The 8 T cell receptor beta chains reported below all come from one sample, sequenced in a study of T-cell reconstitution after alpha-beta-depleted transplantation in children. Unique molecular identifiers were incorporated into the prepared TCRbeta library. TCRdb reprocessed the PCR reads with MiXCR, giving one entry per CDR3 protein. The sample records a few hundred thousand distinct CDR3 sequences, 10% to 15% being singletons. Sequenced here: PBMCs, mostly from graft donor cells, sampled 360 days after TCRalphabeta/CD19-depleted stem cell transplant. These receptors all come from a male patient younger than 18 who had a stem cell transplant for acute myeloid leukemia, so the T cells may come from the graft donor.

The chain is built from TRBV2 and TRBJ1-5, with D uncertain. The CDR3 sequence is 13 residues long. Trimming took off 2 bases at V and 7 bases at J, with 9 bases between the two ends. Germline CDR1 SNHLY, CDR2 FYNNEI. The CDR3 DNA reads TGTGCCAGCAGTGAACGGTGGTTGCAGCCCCAGCATTTT. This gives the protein CASSERWLQPQHF.

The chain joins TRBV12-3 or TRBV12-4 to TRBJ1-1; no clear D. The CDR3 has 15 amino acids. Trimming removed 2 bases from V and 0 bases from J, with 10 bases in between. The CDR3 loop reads CASSLISRLNTEAFF. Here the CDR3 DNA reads TGTGCCAGCAGTTTAATATCCAGGCTGAACACTGAAGCTTTCTTT.

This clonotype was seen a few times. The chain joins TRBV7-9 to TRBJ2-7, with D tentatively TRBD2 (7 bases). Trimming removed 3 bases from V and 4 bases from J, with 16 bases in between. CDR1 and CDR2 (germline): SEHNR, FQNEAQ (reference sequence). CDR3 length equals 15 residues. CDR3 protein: CASSFGRERGYEQYF. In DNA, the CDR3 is TGTGCCAGCAGCTTTGGGCGGGAGAGGGGGTACGAGCAGTACTTC.

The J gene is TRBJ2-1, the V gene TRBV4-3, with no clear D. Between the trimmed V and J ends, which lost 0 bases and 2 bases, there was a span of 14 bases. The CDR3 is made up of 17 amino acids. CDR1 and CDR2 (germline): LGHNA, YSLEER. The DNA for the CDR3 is TGCGCCAGCAGCCAAGATTGGTTAGGTGGGGCCTACAATGAGCAGTTCTTC. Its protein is CASSQDWLGGAYNEQFF.

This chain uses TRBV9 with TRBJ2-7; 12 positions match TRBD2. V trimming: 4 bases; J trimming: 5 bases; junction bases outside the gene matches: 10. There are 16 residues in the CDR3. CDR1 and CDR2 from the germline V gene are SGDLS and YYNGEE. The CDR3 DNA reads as TGTGCCAGCAGCTCAACTCGACTAGCGGGAGAAGACGAGCAGTACTTC. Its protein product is CASSSTRLAGEDEQYF.

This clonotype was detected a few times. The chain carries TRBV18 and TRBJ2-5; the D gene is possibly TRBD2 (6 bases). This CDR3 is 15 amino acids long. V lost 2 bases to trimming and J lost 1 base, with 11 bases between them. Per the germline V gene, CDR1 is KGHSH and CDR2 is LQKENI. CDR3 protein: CASSPLGGPQETQYF. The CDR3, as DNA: TGTGCCAGCTCACCATTGGGAGGACCCCAAGAGACCCAGTACTTC.

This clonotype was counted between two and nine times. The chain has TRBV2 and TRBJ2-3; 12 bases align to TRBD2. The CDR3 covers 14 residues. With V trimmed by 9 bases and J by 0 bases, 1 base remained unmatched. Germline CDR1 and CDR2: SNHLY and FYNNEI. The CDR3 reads CARGTSGSTDTQYF. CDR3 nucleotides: TGTGCCAGAGGGACTAGCGGGAGCACAGATACGCAGTATTTT.

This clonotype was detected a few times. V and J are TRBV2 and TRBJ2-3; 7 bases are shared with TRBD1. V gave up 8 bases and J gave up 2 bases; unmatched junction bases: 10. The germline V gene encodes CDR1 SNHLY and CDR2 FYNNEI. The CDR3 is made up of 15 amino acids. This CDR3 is CASLDRTFSTDTQYF. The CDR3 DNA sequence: TGTGCCAGCTTGGACAGGACCTTTTCCACAGATACGCAGTATTTT.